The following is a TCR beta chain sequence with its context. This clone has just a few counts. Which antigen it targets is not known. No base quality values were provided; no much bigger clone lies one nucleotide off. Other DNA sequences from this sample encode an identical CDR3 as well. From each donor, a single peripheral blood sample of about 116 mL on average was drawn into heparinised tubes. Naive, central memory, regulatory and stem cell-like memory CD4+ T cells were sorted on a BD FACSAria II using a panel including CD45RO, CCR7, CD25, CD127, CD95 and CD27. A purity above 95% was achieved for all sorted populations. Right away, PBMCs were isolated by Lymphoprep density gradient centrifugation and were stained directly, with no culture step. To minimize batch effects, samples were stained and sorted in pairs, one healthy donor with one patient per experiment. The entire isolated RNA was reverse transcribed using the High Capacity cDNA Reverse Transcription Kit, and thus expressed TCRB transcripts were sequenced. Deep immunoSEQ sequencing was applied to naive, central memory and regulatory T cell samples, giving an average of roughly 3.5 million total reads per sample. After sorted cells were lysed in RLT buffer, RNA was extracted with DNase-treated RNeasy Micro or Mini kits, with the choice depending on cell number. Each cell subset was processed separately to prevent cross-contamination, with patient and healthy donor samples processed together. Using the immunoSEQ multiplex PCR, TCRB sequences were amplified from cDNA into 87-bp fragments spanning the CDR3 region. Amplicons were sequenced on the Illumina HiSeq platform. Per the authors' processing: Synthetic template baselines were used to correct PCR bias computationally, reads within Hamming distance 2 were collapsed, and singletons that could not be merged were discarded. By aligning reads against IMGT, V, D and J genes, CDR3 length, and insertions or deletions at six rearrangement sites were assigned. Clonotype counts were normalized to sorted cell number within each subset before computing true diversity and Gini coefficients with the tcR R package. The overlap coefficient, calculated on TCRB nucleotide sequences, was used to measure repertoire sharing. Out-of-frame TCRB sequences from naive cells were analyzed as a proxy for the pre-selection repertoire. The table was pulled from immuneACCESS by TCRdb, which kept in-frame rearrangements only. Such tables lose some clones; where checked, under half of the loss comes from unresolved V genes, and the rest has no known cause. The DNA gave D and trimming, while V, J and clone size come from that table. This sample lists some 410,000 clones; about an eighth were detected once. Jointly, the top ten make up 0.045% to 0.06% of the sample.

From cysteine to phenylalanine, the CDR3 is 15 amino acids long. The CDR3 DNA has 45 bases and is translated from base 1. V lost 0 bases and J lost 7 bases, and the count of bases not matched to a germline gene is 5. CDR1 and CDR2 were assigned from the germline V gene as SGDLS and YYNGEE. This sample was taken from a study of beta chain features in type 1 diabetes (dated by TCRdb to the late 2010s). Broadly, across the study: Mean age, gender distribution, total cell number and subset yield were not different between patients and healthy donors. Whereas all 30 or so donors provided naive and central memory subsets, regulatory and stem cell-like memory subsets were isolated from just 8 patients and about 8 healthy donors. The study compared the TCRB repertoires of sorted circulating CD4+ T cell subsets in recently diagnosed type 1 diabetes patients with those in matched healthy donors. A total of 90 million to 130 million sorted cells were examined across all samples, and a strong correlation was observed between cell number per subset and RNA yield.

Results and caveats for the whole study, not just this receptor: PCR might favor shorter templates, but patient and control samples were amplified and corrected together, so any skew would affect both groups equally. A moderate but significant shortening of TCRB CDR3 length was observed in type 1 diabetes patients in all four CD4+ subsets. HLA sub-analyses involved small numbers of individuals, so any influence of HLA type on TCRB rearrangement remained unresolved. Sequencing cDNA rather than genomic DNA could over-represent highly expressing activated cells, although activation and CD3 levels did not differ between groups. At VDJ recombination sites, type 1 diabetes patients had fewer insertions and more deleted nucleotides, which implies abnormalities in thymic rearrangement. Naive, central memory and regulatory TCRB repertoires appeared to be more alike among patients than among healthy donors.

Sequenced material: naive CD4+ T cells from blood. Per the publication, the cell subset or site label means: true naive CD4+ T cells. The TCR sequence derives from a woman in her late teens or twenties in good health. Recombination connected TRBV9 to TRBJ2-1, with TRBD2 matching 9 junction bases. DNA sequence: TGTGCCAGCAGCGTAGTGGCGGGAGGGCCTAATGAGCAGTTCTTC. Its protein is CASSVVAGGPNEQFF.